A selection of T cell receptor beta chains follows, all from one sample in a study of control samples from healthy donors and cancer patients. Method: immunoSEQ multiplex PCR; TCRdb's copy keeps in-frame clones and lacks some. Counted here are 100,000 or so clones, about 79% occurring once; the ten biggest clones make up under 12%. The sequenced sample consisted of blood. Source of these receptors: a woman under 40 in good health. Both conserved end residues are part of each CDR3. A D gene is named only where the DNA matches it firmly. Clone size, where shown, is once, few, many, or a class for clones that have expanded.

. | TRBJ1-1 | . | TRBV19 | TGTGCCAGTAGTCCAAAGCCGGGACATGGGGCTTTCTTT | CASSPKPGHGAFF
. | TRBJ2-7 | TRBD1 | TRBV10-3 | TGTGCCATCAGTGAGTCCCGGACAGGGATAGCCTACGAGCAGTACTTC | CAISESRTGIAYEQYF
. | TRBJ1-1 | . | TRBV30 | TGTGCCTGGAGTGTACTAGGGCAGGGCGGCAACACTGAAGCTTTCTTT | CAWSVLGQGGNTEAFF
. | TRBJ2-7 | . | TRBV9 | TGTGCCAGCAGCGCTAGCTCGACAGCCTACGAGCAGTACTTC | CASSASSTAYEQYF
. | TRBJ1-2 | TRBD1 | TRBV7-2 | TGTGCCAGCAGCTTAGAGAGACAGGGGTATGGACGCTACACCTTC | CASSLERQGYGRYTF
. | TRBJ1-1 | . | TRBV30 | TGTGCCTGGACACGGGGTCGGACTGAAGCTTTCTTT | CAWTRGRTEAFF
. | TRBJ1-1 | . | TRBV9 | TGTGCCAGCAGCGCGAGCGGGAGTGGTGAGACTGAAGCTTTCTTT | CASSASGSGETEAFF
. | TRBJ1-2 | TRBD1 | TRBV15 | TGTGCCACCAGCAAGGACAGGTTTTTCGGCTACACCTTC | CATSKDRFFGYTF
. | TRBJ1-1 | TRBD1 | TRBV9 | TGTGCCAGCAGCGTAGTTGGTACAGGGGGAACTGAAGCTTTCTTT | CASSVVGTGGTEAFF
. | TRBJ2-6 | TRBD1 | TRBV6-1 | TGTGCCAGCAGTGAGGACAGGGCTGGAGGATTGAGCTCTGGGGCCAACGTCCTGACTTTC | CASSEDRAGGLSSGANVLTF
. | TRBJ1-2 | . | TRBV4-3 | TGCGCCAGCAGCCAAGTAGACCGTACCGATGGCTACACCTTC | CASSQVDRTDGYTF
once | TRBJ1-1 | TRBD1 | TRBV11-2 | TGTGCCAGCAGCTCCCAAGGGGGCATTAACACTGAAGCTTTCTTT | CASSSQGGINTEAFF
. | TRBJ2-1 | . | TRBV7-6 | TGTGCCAGCAGCTTAGAAGGATGGGATGAGCAGTTCTTC | CASSLEGWDEQFF
. | TRBJ1-2 | . | TRBV21-1 | TGTGCCAGTAACACTTCTTTAGGACAGGGAGCTAACTATGGCTACACCTTC | CASNTSLGQGANYGYTF